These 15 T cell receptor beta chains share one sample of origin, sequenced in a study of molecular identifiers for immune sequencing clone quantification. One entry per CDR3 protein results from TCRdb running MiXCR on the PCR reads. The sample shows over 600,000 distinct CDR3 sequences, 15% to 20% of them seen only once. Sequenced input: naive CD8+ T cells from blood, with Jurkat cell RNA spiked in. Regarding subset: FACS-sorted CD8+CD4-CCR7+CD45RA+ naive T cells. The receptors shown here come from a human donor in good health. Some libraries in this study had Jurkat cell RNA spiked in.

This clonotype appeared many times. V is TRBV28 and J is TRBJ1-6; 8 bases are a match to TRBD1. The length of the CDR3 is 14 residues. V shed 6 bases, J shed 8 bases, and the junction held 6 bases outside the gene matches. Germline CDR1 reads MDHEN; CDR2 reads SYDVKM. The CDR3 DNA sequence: TGTGCCAGCAGCCACCAGGGGGCTTATTCACCCCTCCACTTT. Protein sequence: CASSHQGAYSPLHF. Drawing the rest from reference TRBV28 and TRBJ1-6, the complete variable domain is DVKVTQSSRYLVKRTGEKVFLECVQDMDHENMFWYRQDPGLGLRLIYFSYDVKMKEKGDIPEGYSVSREKKERFSLILESASTNQTSMYLCASSHQGAYSPLHFGNGTRLTVT.

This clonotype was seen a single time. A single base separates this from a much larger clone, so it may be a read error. CDR3 sequence: CASSPAPSIANYGCTF. The CDR3 DNA follows: TGTGCCAGCTCACCAGCCCCTTCTATAGCTAACTATGGCTGCACCTTC. The J gene is TRBJ1-2, the V gene TRBV18; D is ambiguous. The CDR3 is 16 amino acids. Germline CDR1 KGHSH, CDR2 LQKENI. Full variable domain (rest looked up from reference TRBV18 and TRBJ1-2): NAGVMQNPRHLVRRRGQEARLRCSPMKGHSHVYWYRQLPEEGLKFMVYLQKENIIDESGMPKERFSAEFPKEGPSILRIQQVVRGDSAAYFCASSPAPSIANYGCTFGSGTRLTVV.

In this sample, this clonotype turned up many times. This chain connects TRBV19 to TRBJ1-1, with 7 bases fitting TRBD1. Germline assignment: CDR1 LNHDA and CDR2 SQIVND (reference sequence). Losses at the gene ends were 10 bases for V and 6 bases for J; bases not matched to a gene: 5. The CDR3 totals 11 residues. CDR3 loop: CATTTGSEAFF. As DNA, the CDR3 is TGTGCCACCACGACAGGGTCTGAAGCTTTCTTT.

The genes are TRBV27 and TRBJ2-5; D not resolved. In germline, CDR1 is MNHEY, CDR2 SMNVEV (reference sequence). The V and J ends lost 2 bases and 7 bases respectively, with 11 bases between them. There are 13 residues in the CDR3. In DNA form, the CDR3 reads TGTGCCAGCAGTTTAAGGTCCCCAGGGACCCAGTACTTC. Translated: CASSLRSPGTQYF.

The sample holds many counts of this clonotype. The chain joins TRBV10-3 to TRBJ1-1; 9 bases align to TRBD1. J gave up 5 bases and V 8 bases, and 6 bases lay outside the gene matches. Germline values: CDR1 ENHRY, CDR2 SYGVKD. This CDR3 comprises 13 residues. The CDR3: CAIDEGQGTEAFF. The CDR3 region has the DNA TGTGCCATCGATGAGGGACAGGGAACTGAAGCTTTCTTT.

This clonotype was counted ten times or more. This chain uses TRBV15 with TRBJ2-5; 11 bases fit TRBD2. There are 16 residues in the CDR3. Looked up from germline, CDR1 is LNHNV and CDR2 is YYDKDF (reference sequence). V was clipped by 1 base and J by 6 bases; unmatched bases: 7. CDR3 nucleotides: TGTGCCACCAGCAGAGGTAGCGGGGGGGCTTTTAAGACCCAGTACTTC. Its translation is CATSRGSGGAFKTQYF.

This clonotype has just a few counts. The CDR3 DNA follows: TGTGCCAGCAGTACCACCCTCGGGACTAGCGGTTACGAGCAGTACTTC. Its protein product is CASSTTLGTSGYEQYF. The genes are TRBV12-3 or TRBV12-4 and TRBJ2-7, with 11 positions matching TRBD2. The CDR3 covers 16 residues. V lost 5 bases to trimming and J lost 4 bases; unmatched junction nucleotides: 10.

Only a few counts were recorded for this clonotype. The CDR3 loop reads CASSQDFLDRGLSEQYF. CDR3 DNA: TGCGCCAGCAGCCAAGATTTCCTGGACAGGGGTCTCTCCGAGCAGTACTTC. The chain uses TRBV4-3 and TRBJ2-7; 9 bases line up with TRBD1. The ends lost 0 bases at V and 6 bases at J; junction bases unmatched: 12. The germline V gene encodes CDR1 LGHNA and CDR2 YSLEER. This CDR3 is built from 17 residues.

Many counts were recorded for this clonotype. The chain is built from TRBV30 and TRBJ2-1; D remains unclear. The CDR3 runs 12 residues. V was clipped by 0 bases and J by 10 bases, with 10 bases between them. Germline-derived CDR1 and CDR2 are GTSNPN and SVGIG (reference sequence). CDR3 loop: CAWSVTPGEQFF. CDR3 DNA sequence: TGTGCCTGGAGTGTGACACCCGGGGAGCAGTTCTTC.

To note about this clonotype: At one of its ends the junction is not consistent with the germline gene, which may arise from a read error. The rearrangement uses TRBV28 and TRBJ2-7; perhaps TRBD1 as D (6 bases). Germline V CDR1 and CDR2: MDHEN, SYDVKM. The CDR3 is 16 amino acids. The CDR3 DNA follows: TGTTCCAGCAGTGAGGGGATGACAGGTCTCTCCTACGAGCAGTACTTC. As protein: CSSSEGMTGLSYEQYF.

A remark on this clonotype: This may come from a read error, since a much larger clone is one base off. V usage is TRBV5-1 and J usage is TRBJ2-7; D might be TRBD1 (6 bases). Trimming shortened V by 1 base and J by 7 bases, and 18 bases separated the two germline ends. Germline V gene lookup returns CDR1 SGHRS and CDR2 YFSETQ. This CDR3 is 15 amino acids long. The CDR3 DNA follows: TGCGCCAGCAGCTTGACGTTAATGGGGGCGGAGGAGCAGTACTTC. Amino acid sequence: CASSLTLMGAEEQYF.

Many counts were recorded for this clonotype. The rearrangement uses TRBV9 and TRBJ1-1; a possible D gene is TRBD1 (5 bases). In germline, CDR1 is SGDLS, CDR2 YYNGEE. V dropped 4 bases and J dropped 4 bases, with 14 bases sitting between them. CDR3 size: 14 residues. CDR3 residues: CASSPGGVGTEAFF. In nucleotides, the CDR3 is TGTGCCAGCAGCCCTGGGGGGGTCGGCACTGAAGCTTTCTTT. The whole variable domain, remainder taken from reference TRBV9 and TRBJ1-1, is DSGVTQTPKHLITATGQRVTLRCSPRSGDLSVYWYQQSLDQGLQFLIQYYNGEERAKGNILERFSAQQFPDLHSELNLSSLELGDSALYFCASSPGGVGTEAFFGQGTRLTVV.

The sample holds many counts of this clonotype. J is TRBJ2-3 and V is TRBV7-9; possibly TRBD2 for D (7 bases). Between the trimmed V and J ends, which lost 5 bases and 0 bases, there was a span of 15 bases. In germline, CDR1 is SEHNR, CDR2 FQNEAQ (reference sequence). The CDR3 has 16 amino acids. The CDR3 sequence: CASSTGGAPSTDTQYF. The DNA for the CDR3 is TGTGCCAGCAGCACTGGGGGGGCCCCTAGCACAGATACGCAGTATTTT.

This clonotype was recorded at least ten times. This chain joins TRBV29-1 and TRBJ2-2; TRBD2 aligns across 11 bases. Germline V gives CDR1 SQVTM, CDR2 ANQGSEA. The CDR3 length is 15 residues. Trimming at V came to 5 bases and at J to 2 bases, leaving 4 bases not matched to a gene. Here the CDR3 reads CSVLTSGKNTGELFF. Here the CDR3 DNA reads TGCAGCGTTCTGACTAGCGGGAAAAACACCGGGGAGCTGTTTTTT.

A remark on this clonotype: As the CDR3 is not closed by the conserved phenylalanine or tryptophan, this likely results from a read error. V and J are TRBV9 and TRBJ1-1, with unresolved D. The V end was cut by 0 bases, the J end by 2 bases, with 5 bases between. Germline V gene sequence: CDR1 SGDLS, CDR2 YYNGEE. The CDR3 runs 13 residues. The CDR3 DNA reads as TGTGCCAGCAGCGTAGGAAGTAACACTGAAGCTTTCTGT. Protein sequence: CASSVGSNTEAFC.